A single sample gave rise to the 3 T cell receptor beta chains below, sequenced in a study of blood T cell repertoires in COVID-19 (dated by TCRdb to 2020 to 2021). Library prep was done by the immunoSEQ multiplex PCR assay. In its TCRdb copy, this immuneACCESS table keeps in-frame sequences only and misses some clones. Where compared with another copy, unresolved V genes explain less than half of these, and the others have no known cause. The sample table lists about 260,000 clones, around 89% of them with a count of one. Approximately 4% of the sample is taken by the ten largest. The specimen sequenced was PBMCs or T cells enriched from blood (not recorded which). The origin of the receptors is a woman between 25 and 40 years old with acute COVID-19.

The chain carries TRBV5-1 and TRBJ2-1; 8 nucleotides line up with TRBD1. The CDR3 covers 16 residues. J was trimmed by 9 bases and V by 0 bases; bases with no gene match: 11. Germline CDR1 is SGHRS and CDR2 is YFSETQ. The CDR3 DNA is TGCGCCAGCAGCTTGGCAGGACAGGGAGCGGTGGGTGAGCAGTTCTTC. Its protein is CASSLAGQGAVGEQFF.

The chain uses TRBV15 and TRBJ2-1, with D uncertain. The CDR3 extends over 13 amino acids. V dropped 0 bases and J dropped 6 bases, with 6 bases sitting between them. Germline CDR1 is LNHNV and CDR2 is YYDKDF (reference sequence). The CDR3 is CATSRDWSNEQFF. DNA of the CDR3: TGTGCCACCAGCAGAGATTGGAGCAATGAGCAGTTCTTC.

About this clone: The same CDR3 is also encoded by other DNA sequences in this sample. The rearrangement joins TRBV9 to TRBJ1-1, with 7 bases identical to TRBD1. The germline gives CDR1 SGDLS, CDR2 YYNGEE. The CDR3 length is 15 residues. The V segment lost 4 bases and the J segment 0 bases; nucleotides outside the gene matches: 6. The CDR3 sequence: CASSPRQGLNTEAFF. CDR3 nucleotide sequence: TGTGCCAGCAGCCCCCGACAGGGCCTGAACACTGAAGCTTTCTTT.